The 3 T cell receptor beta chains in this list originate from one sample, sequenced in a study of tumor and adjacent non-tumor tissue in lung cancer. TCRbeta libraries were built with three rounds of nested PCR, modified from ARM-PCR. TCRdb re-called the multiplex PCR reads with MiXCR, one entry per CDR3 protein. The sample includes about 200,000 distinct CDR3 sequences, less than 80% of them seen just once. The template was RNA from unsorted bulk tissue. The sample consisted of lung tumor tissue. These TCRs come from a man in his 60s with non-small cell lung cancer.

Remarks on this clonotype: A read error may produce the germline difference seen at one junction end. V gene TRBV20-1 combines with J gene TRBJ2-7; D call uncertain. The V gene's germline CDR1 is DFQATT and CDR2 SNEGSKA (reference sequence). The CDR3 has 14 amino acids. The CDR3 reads CSDRVEGNSYEQYF. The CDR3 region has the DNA TGCAGTGATAGAGTTGAAGGCAACTCCTACGAGCAGTACTTC.

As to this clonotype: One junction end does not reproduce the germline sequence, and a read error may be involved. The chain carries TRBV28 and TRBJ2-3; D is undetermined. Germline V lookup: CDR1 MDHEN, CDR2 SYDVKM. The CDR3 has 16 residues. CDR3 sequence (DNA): TGTGCCAGCACTTTAAGTAGGAGTCTTAGCACAGATACTCAGTATTTT. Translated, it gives CASTLSRSLSTDTQYF.

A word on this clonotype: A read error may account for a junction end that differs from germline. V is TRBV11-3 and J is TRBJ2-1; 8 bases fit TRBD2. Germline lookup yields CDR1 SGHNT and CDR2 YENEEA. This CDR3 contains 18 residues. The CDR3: CASRRSLTGGHNYNEQSF. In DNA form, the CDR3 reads TGTGCCAGCAGACGTTCACTAACGGGAGGGCACAACTACAATGAGCAGTCCTTC. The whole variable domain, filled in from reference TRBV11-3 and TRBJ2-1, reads EAGVVQSPRYKIIEKKQPVAFWCNPISGHNTLYWYLQNLGQGPELLIRYENEEAVDDSQLPKDRFSAERLKGVDSTLKIQPAELGDSAVYLCASRRSLTGGHNYNEQSFGPGTRLTVL.